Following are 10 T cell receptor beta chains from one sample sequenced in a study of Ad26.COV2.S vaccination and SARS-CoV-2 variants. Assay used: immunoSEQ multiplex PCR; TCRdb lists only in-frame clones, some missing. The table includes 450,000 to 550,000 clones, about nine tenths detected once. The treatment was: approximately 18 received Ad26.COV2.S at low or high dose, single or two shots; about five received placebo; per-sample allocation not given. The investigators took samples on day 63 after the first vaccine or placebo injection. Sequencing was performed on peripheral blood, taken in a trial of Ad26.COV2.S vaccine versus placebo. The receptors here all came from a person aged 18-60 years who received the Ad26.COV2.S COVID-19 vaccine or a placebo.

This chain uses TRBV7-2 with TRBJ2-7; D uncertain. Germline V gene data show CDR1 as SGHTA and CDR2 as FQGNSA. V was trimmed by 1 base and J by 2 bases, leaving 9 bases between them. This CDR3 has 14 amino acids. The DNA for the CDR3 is TGTGCCAGCAGCTTAGTGGGCAATGCCTACGAGCAGTACTTC. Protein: CASSLVGNAYEQYF.

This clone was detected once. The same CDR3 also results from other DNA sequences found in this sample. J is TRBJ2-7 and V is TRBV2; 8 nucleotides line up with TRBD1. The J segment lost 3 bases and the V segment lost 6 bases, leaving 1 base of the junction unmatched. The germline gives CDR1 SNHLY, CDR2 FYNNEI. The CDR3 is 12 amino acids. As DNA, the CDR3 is TGTGCCAGCAGAGACAGGGGCTACGAGCAGTACTTC. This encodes CASRDRGYEQYF.

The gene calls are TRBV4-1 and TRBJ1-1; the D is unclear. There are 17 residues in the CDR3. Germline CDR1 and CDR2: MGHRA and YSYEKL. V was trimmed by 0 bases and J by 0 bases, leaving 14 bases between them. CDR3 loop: CASSQDLRRIMNTEAFF. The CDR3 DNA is TGCGCCAGCAGCCAAGACTTACGGAGGATCATGAACACTGAAGCTTTCTTT.

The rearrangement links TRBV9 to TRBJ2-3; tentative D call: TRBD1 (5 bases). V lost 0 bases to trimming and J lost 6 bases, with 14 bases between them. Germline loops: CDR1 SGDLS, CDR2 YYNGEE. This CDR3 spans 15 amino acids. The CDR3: CASSVGSRAWDTQYF. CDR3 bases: TGTGCCAGCAGCGTAGGGTCCAGGGCGTGGGATACGCAGTATTTT.

This CDR3 is CASSWTQGSGNTIYF. The CDR3, as DNA: TGTGCCAGCAGCTGGACACAGGGTTCTGGAAACACCATATATTTT. The chain joins TRBV7-6 to TRBJ1-3; tentatively, D is TRBD1 (6 bases). Trimming took off 4 bases at V and 1 base at J, with 11 bases between the two ends. The germline CDR1 and CDR2 sequences are SGHVS and FNYEAQ. There are 15 residues in the CDR3.

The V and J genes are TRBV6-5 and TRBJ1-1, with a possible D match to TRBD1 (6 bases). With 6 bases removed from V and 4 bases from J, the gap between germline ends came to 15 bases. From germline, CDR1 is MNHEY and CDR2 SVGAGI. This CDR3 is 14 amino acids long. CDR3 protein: CASRSQGGVTEAFF. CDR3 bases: TGTGCCAGCAGGTCACAGGGTGGGGTCACTGAAGCTTTCTTT.

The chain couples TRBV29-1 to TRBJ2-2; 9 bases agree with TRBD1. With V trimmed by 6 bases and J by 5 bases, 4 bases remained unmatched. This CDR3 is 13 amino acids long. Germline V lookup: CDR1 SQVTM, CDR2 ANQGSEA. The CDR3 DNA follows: TGCAGCGTAGGGACAGGGAGGACCGGGGAGCTGTTTTTT. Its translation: CSVGTGRTGELFF.

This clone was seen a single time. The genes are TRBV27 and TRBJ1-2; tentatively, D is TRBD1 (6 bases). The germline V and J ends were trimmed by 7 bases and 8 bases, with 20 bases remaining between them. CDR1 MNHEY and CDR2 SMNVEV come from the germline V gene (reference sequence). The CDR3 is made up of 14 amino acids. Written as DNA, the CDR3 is TGTGCCAGCACCTCCTCAACAGGGTTAGAAGGCTACACCTTC. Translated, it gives CASTSSTGLEGYTF.

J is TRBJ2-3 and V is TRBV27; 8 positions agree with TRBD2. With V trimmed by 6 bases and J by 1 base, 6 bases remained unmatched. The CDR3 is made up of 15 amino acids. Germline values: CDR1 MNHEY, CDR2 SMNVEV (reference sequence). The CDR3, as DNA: TGTGCCAGCAGGAGAGCGGGAGCACGCACAGATACGCAGTATTTT. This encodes CASRRAGARTDTQYF.

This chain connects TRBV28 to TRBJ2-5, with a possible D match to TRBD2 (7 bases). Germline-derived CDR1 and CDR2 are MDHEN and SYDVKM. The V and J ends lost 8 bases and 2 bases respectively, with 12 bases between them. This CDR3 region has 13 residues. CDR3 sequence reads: CASGRGWQETQYF. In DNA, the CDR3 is TGTGCCAGCGGGAGGGGGTGGCAAGAGACCCAGTACTTC.